The 9 T cell receptor beta chains below all came from one sample that was sequenced in a study of blood T cell repertoires in COVID-19. Data came from immunoSEQ multiplex PCR; TCRdb stores just in-frame clones and leaves some out. The sample yields 150,000 to 200,000 clones, roughly four fifths seen once. Source material: peripheral blood. Source of these receptors: an older woman with COVID-19, enrolled during active disease.

The J gene is TRBJ1-3, the V gene TRBV13, with TRBD1 matching over 9 bases. CDR3 length: 18 residues. Germline loops: CDR1 PRHDT, CDR2 FYEKMQ (reference sequence). V lost 5 bases and J lost 1; bases outside the gene matches: 12. CDR3 nucleotides: TGTGCCAGCAGCGTCGGGACAGGGTGGCGCGTGTCTGGAAACACCATATATTTT. Translated: CASSVGTGWRVSGNTIYF.

V gene TRBV5-1 combines with J gene TRBJ2-7; D is perhaps TRBD1 (5 bases). The CDR3 covers 14 residues. The germline CDR1 and CDR2 sequences are SGHRS and YFSETQ. Deletions cut 0 bases from V and 2 bases from J, with 9 bases between. As DNA, the CDR3 is TGCGCCAGCAGCTTGGAGGGCAGGGCCTACGAGCAGTACTTC. Translation: CASSLEGRAYEQYF.

The sample holds a few counts of this clone. The genes are TRBV30 and TRBJ1-3; possibly TRBD1 for D (6 bases). Trimming cost V 1 base and J 4 bases, with 11 bases left between them. There are 14 residues in the CDR3. CDR1 GTSNPN and CDR2 SVGIG come from the germline V gene (reference sequence). The CDR3 DNA reads as TGTGCCTGGAGTGCCAAGGGGACAGGAAACACCATATATTTT. Protein sequence: CAWSAKGTGNTIYF.

The chain joins TRBV19 to TRBJ1-1, with TRBD1 as a possible D gene (5 bases). This CDR3 spans 13 amino acids. Germline values: CDR1 LNHDA, CDR2 SQIVND (reference sequence). V gave up 0 bases and J gave up 6 bases, with 8 bases separating them. CDR3 amino acids: CASSIEGGAEAFF. The CDR3 DNA is TGTGCCAGTAGTATAGAGGGGGGTGCTGAAGCTTTCTTT.

This clone was counted a few times. The chain is built from TRBV10-3 and TRBJ1-2; TRBD1 matches 7 bases. CDR3 length: 13 residues. Per the germline V gene, CDR1 is ENHRY and CDR2 is SYGVKD. Trimming removed 8 bases from V and 6 bases from J; junction bases left unmatched: 9. For the CDR3, the DNA is TGTGCCATCTCCAGGGGGTTAAGCGATGGCTACACCTTC. As protein: CAISRGLSDGYTF.

The gene calls are TRBV27 and TRBJ1-5, with unresolved D. This CDR3 has 16 residues. Germline V CDR1 and CDR2: MNHEY, SMNVEV (reference sequence). V was clipped by 5 bases and J by 1 base, with 15 bases between them. The chain's CDR3 is CASSPRVVGSNQPQHF. In nucleotides, the CDR3 is TGTGCCAGCAGTCCACGGGTCGTCGGGAGCAATCAGCCCCAGCATTTT.

V and J are TRBV7-2 and TRBJ1-3; 8 bases are a match to TRBD1. CDR3 length: 15 amino acids. V lost 3 bases to trimming and J lost 2 bases; unmatched junction nucleotides: 3. Germline CDR1 SGHTA, CDR2 FQGNSA. This chain's CDR3 is CASSLQTGAGNTIYF. In nucleotides, the CDR3 is TGTGCCAGCAGCTTGCAGACAGGGGCTGGAAACACCATATATTTT.

V is TRBV7-8 and J is TRBJ2-2, with D perhaps TRBD2 (6 bases). CDR1 SGHVS and CDR2 FQNEAQ come from the germline V gene. V lost 4 bases and J lost 0, with 12 bases in between. This CDR3 spans 16 amino acids. CDR3 protein: CASSYRGTANTGELFF. Here the CDR3 DNA reads TGTGCCAGCAGCTACCGGGGGACCGCGAACACCGGGGAGCTGTTTTTT.

This sequence joins TRBV7-2 and TRBJ2-2; D might be TRBD2 (5 bases). V lost 1 base, J lost 6 bases, and 12 bases lay in between. From germline, CDR1 is SGHTA and CDR2 FQGNSA. The CDR3 loop spans 15 amino acids. CDR3 region: CASSLDQAGAGELFF. For the CDR3, the DNA is TGTGCCAGCAGCTTAGATCAGGCGGGTGCCGGGGAGCTGTTTTTT.